This T cell receptor (beta chain) was documented in a study of cytomegalovirus exposure and HLA in healthy donors. The CDR3 totals 13 residues. V was clipped by 5 bases and J by 2 bases, with 10 bases between them. Germline V CDR1 and CDR2: WSHSY, SAAADI. The PCR ran on 60 Vbeta and 13 Jbeta primers. In the original workflow: Later analysis identified 65 million to 80 million unique TCR beta chains, 8.5 million to 13 million shared. Profiled with immunoSEQ multiplex PCR; TCRdb holds only in-frame clones, not every one. Clone size and V and J calls were adopted from that table, with D and trimming inferred from the DNA. Recorded for this sample: 100,000 to 150,000 clones.

The chain recombines TRBV10-2 with TRBJ2-7; tentative D call: TRBD2 (6 bases). Sequencing input: PBMCs. The receptor was derived from a woman aged 40 to 50 in good health and CMV-seropositive. The CDR3 DNA reads as TGCGCCAGCAGTACTCCGGGGGCCTACGAGCAGTACTTC. Translating it yields CASSTPGAYEQYF.